The next 19 T cell receptor beta chains were all read from a single sample in a study of response to subunit inactivated influenza vaccine. Each CDR3 protein is one row after TCRdb ran MiXCR on the RT-PCR reads. The sample lists roughly 700,000 distinct CDR3 sequences; 15% to 18% were seen once. The source material was PBMCs from blood, sampled roughly 12 days after vaccination. The receptors shown here come from a man between 45 and 60 years old who received an inactivated influenza vaccine.

In this sample, this clonotype turned up many times. This chain uses TRBV29-1 with TRBJ2-5, with 8 bases identical to TRBD1. Trimming cost V 8 bases and J 5 bases; bases outside gene matches: 13. Germline values: CDR1 SQVTM, CDR2 ANQGSEA. The CDR3 length is 14 residues. The CDR3 region is CSTGTGGMRETQYF. The CDR3 nucleotides read TGCAGCACCGGGACAGGAGGAATGAGGGAGACCCAGTACTTC.

The chain carries TRBV2 and TRBJ1-2, with a weak D call TRBD1 (5 bases). Germline CDR1 is SNHLY and CDR2 is FYNNEI. The CDR3 totals 13 residues. Trimming stripped 5 bases from V and 1 base from J, with 8 bases between. This CDR3 reads CASSIQGNYGYTF. The CDR3 DNA follows: TGTGCCAGCAGTATCCAGGGTAACTATGGCTACACCTTC. The entire variable domain, with the rest obtained from reference TRBV2 and TRBJ1-2, is as follows: EPEVTQTPSHQVTQMGQEVILRCVPISNHLYFYWYRQILGQKVEFLVSFYNNEISEKSEIFDDQFSVERPDGSNFTLKIRSTKLEDSAMYFCASSIQGNYGYTFGSGTRLTVV.

The sample holds a few counts of this clonotype. The rearrangement links TRBV2 to TRBJ2-5, with D possibly TRBD1 on 6 matching bases. The length of the CDR3 is 14 residues. Germline V lookup: CDR1 SNHLY, CDR2 FYNNEI. Deletions cut 3 bases from V and 6 bases from J, with 14 bases between. CDR3 loop: CASSDFRRGQTQYF. CDR3 DNA: TGTGCCAGCAGTGACTTTCGCAGGGGACAGACCCAGTACTTC.

This clonotype showed up just a few times. In nucleotides, the CDR3 is TGCAGTGCTCGGCCGAGGAACACCGGGGAGCTGTTTTTT. As protein: CSARPRNTGELFF. The chain recombines TRBV20-1 with TRBJ2-2; D is unclear. Germline values: CDR1 DFQATT, CDR2 SNEGSKA (reference sequence). V was clipped by 5 bases and J by 1 base, with 8 bases between them. This CDR3 is built from 13 residues.

This clonotype was recorded at least ten times. The V gene is TRBV11-2, the J gene TRBJ1-6; D unresolved. There are 13 residues in the CDR3. Germline values: CDR1 SGHAT, CDR2 FQNNGV. The V gene lost 3 bases and the J gene lost 9 bases, with 9 bases spanning the gap. In DNA, the CDR3 is TGTGCCAGCAGCTTTTCTGAAGCTTCACCCCTCCACTTT. As protein: CASSFSEASPLHF.

This chain uses TRBV6-2 or TRBV6-3 with TRBJ1-1; a weak D match, TRBD1 (5 bases). V dropped 1 base and J dropped 9 bases, with 6 bases sitting between them. The germline V gene has CDR1 MNHEY and CDR2 SVGEGT. CDR3 length: 11 amino acids. The CDR3 is CASSYWDQAFF. As DNA, the CDR3 is TGTGCCAGCAGTTACTGGGACCAAGCTTTCTTT.

This clonotype was observed a few times. The chain recombines TRBV20-1 with TRBJ1-1; D remains ambiguous. CDR3 length: 12 amino acids. In germline, CDR1 is DFQATT, CDR2 SNEGSKA (reference sequence). The V gene lost 0 bases and the J gene lost 3 bases, with 5 bases spanning the gap. In DNA form, the CDR3 reads TGCAGTGCTAGAGATGGGGACACTGAAGCTTTCTTT. As protein: CSARDGDTEAFF.

This clonotype was counted only a few times. The V gene is TRBV2, the J gene TRBJ2-1, with TRBD1 as a possible D gene (6 bases). V lost 7 bases, J lost 5 bases, and 12 bases lay in between. This CDR3 contains 13 residues. Per germline, CDR1 SNHLY and CDR2 FYNNEI. As DNA, the CDR3 is TGTGCCAGCACTCTGACAGGAGACAATGAGCAGTTCTTC. Its translation is CASTLTGDNEQFF.

The J gene is TRBJ2-2, the V gene TRBV20-1; TRBD2 might be the D (6 bases). With 0 bases removed from V and 5 bases from J, the gap between germline ends came to 13 bases. The germline V gene has CDR1 DFQATT and CDR2 SNEGSKA (reference sequence). CDR3 size: 15 residues. Here the CDR3 DNA reads TGCAGTGCTAGAGATTTCGCGGGAAGTACCGGGGAGCTGTTTTTT. Protein sequence: CSARDFAGSTGELFF.

This clonotype was seen more than once but under ten times. For the CDR3, the DNA is TGTGCCAGCACACCAGCGGGGGGCCCCAATGAGCAGTTCTTC. This codes for CASTPAGGPNEQFF. This sequence joins TRBV27 and TRBJ2-1; 9 bases map to TRBD2. V shed 7 bases and J 6 bases; nucleotides not matched to a gene: 7. Germline V lookup: CDR1 MNHEY, CDR2 SMNVEV (reference sequence). This CDR3 contains 14 residues.

The chain couples TRBV28 to TRBJ2-1; 14 bases are a match to TRBD2. V gave up 5 bases and J gave up 1 base; unmatched junction bases: 7. Germline CDR1 is MDHEN and CDR2 is SYDVKM. The CDR3 loop spans 18 amino acids. Here the CDR3 reads CASSIGLAGGFSYNEQFF. CDR3 coding DNA: TGTGCCAGCAGTATCGGACTAGCGGGGGGATTTTCCTACAATGAGCAGTTCTTC.

The chain links TRBV10-3 to TRBJ2-1, with 7 nucleotides matching TRBD1. Germline V lookup: CDR1 ENHRY, CDR2 SYGVKD. CDR3 size: 14 residues. The trim removed 7 bases at V and 0 bases at J, leaving 3 bases unmatched. CDR3 in amino acids: CAIKTGSSYNEQFF. The CDR3 region has the DNA TGTGCCATCAAGACAGGGAGCTCCTACAATGAGCAGTTCTTC.

The J gene is TRBJ2-5, the V gene TRBV15; D not certain. Germline CDR1 and CDR2: LNHNV and YYDKDF (reference sequence). The ends were cut back, 3 bases at V and 2 bases at J, with 16 bases in the middle. The length of the CDR3 is 16 residues. CDR3 sequence reads: CATSRGVVSPQETQYF. The CDR3 nucleotides are TGTGCCACCAGCAGGGGCGTCGTCAGCCCACAAGAGACCCAGTACTTC.

The V call is TRBV4-2, the J call TRBJ2-3; D is unresolved. This CDR3 region has 15 residues. Trimming removed 0 bases at V and 2 bases at J, with 9 bases between. Germline CDR1 reads LGHNA; CDR2 reads YNFKEQ. CDR3 residues: CASSQEGFPTDTQYF. The CDR3 DNA reads as TGTGCCAGCAGCCAAGAGGGATTTCCCACAGATACGCAGTATTTT.

This chain connects TRBV20-1 to TRBJ2-1, with D tentatively TRBD1 (6 bases). This CDR3 contains 15 residues. Trimming left V 5 bases short and J 4 bases short, with 18 bases between. Germline V gene lookup returns CDR1 DFQATT and CDR2 SNEGSKA (reference sequence). In nucleotides, the CDR3 is TGCAGTGCTCGGAGTGACAGGACTCCTTACAATGAGCAGTTCTTC. Translating it yields CSARSDRTPYNEQFF.

The chain has TRBV10-3 and TRBJ1-2; 10 bases line up with TRBD1. Germline lookup yields CDR1 ENHRY and CDR2 SYGVKD. The CDR3 is made up of 14 amino acids. V trimming: 2 bases; J trimming: 8 bases; junction bases outside the gene matches: 5. CDR3 amino acids: CAISEGQGVGGYTF. CDR3 sequence (DNA): TGTGCCATCAGTGAGGGACAGGGGGTAGGAGGCTACACCTTC.

This clonotype was counted between two and nine times. The chain is built from TRBV5-1 and TRBJ2-2, with D possibly matching TRBD1 (5 bases). CDR1 SGHRS and CDR2 YFSETQ come from the germline V gene. V shed 4 bases and J shed 2 bases, with 12 bases lying between them. CDR3 length: 15 residues. The CDR3 DNA reads as TGCGCCAGCAGCCTACGACAGAGAAACACCGGGGAGCTGTTTTTT. Encoded protein: CASSLRQRNTGELFF.

The V gene is TRBV18, the J gene TRBJ2-7; possible D gene TRBD1, 6 bases. From germline, CDR1 is KGHSH and CDR2 LQKENI. V was trimmed by 3 bases and J by 2 bases, leaving 8 bases between them. This CDR3 is built from 13 residues. CDR3 sequence: CASSPTGPYEQYF. DNA for the CDR3: TGTGCCAGCTCACCTACAGGGCCCTACGAGCAGTACTTC.

This clonotype was picked up many times. The genes are TRBV16 and TRBJ1-5; no firm D call. The CDR3 covers 13 residues. V was cut by 0 bases and J by 7 bases, with 7 bases left in between. CDR1 is KGHSY and CDR2 is FQNENV in the germline V gene. The CDR3 loop reads CASSQSKTQPQHF. For the CDR3, the DNA is TGTGCCAGCAGCCAATCTAAAACGCAGCCCCAGCATTTT.